This T cell receptor beta chain comes out of a study of preoperative IRX-2 immunotherapy in early breast cancer. Only in-frame clones appear in the TCRdb table, and some are missing; sequencing was by immunoSEQ multiplex PCR. The data show 20,000 to 30,000 clones, 81% seen once. Indicated treatment: preoperative locoregional IRX-2 cytokine immunotherapy. Preoperative locoregional IRX-2 cytokine immunotherapy was tested in the phase Ib source study. This CDR3 region has 13 residues. Trimming left V 8 bases short and J 2 bases short, with 13 bases between. Germline V gene sequence: CDR1 MNHGY, CDR2 SAAAGT.

The sequence was obtained from a human donor with breast cancer. J is TRBJ2-7 and V is TRBV6-8; no clear D gene. The sample consisted of lymph node tissue, taken after IRX-2 immunotherapy. CDR3 nucleotide sequence: TGTGCCAGCCCCGTTGAGGACCCCTACGAGCAGTACGTC. Its protein is CASPVEDPYEQYV.